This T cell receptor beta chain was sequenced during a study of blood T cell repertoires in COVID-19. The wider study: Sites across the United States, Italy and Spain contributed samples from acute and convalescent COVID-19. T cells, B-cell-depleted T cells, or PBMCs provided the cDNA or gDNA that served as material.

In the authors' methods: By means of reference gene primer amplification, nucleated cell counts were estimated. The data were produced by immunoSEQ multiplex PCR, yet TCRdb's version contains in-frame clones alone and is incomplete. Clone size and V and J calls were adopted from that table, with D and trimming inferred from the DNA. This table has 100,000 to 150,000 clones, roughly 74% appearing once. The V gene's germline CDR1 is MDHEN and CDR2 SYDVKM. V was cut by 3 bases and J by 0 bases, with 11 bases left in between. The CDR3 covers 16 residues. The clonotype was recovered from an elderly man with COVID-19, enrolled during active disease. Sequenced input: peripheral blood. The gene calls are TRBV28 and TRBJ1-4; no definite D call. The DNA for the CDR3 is TGTGCCAGCAGTTTGCAGGCATTCACAACTAATGAAAAACTGTTTTTT. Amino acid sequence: CASSLQAFTTNEKLFF.